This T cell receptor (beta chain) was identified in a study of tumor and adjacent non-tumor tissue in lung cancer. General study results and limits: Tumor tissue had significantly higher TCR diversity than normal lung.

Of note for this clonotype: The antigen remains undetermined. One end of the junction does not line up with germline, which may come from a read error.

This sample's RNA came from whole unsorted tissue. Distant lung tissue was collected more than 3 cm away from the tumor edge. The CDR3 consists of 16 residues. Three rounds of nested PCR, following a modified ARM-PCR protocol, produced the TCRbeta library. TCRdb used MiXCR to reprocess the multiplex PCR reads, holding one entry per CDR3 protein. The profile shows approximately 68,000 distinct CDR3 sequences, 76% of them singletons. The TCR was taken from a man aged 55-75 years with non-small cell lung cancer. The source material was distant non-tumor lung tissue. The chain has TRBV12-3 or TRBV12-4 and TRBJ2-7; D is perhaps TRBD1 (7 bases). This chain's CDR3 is CASNLTGGGPFGEQYF. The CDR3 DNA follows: TGTGCCAGCAATTTAACAGGAGGGGGCCCTTTCGGCGAGCAGTACTTC.